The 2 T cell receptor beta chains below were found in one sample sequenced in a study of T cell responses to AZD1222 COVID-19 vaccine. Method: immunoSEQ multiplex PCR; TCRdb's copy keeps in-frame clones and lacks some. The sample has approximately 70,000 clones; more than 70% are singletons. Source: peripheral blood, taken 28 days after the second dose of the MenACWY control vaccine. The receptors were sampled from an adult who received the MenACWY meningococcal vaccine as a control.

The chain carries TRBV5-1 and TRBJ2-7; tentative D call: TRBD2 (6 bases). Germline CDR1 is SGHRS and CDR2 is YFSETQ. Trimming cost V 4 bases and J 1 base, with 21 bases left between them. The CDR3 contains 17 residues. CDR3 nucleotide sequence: TGCGCCAGCAGCCCCAACAACCTCCTACTAGCTTCCTACGAGCAGTACTTC. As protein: CASSPNNLLLASYEQYF.

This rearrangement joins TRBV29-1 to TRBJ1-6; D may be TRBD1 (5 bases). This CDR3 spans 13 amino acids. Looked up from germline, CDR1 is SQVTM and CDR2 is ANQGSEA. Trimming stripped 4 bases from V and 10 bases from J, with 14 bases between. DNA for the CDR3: TGCAGCGTTGCTCAGGGTCGTGGGTCACCCCTCCACTTT. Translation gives CSVAQGRGSPLHF. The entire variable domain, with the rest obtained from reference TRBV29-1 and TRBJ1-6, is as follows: SAVISQKPSRDICQRGTSLTIQCQVDSQVTMMFWYRQQPGQSLTLIATANQGSEATYESGFVIDKFPISRPNLTFSTLTVSNMSPEDSSIYLCSVAQGRGSPLHFGNGTRLTVT.